The rows below give T cell receptor beta chains drawn from one sample of a study of blood T cell repertoires in COVID-19. Profiled with immunoSEQ multiplex PCR; TCRdb holds only in-frame clones, not every one. Found here are approximately 28,000 clones, 85% to 90% of them singletons; the top ten hold 1.5% to 2%. Input material: peripheral blood. Receptors originate from a woman in her fifties or sixties with active COVID-19. Each CDR3 is given with its conserved first and last residue. A D gene is named only where the DNA matches it firmly.

NA	TRBV19	TRBJ1-6	CASSMDSYNSPLHF	TGTGCCAGTAGTATGGACAGCTATAATTCACCCCTCCACTTT
NA	TRBV27	TRBJ2-7	CASSLILDSKIYEQYF	TGTGCCAGCAGTTTAATTCTGGACTCGAAAATTTACGAGCAGTACTTC
TRBD2	TRBV4-1	TRBJ2-2	CASRGLAGGSRTGELFF	TGCGCCAGCAGGGGACTAGCGGGAGGGTCGAGGACCGGGGAGCTGTTTTTT
TRBD2	TRBV4-1	TRBJ2-3	CASSQELAGGSDTQYF	TGCGCCAGCAGCCAAGAACTAGCGGGAGGGTCAGATACGCAGTATTTT
TRBD2	TRBV4-1	TRBJ2-3	CASSQPETSGKADTQYF	TGCGCCAGCAGCCAACCCGAGACTAGCGGGAAGGCTGATACGCAGTATTTT
TRBD2	TRBV6-5	TRBJ2-1	CASRSLTGGYNEQFF	TGTGCCAGCAGATCTCTGACGGGGGGGTACAATGAGCAGTTCTTC
NA	TRBV19	TRBJ2-7	CASSIGQGRYEQYF	TGTGCCAGTAGTATTGGGCAGGGGAGATACGAGCAGTACTTC
TRBD1	TRBV5-1	TRBJ1-1	CASSFNPGQGSRAFF	TGCGCCAGCAGCTTTAATCCGGGACAGGGAAGTAGAGCTTTCTTT
TRBD1	TRBV2	TRBJ1-4	CASAQGGLFNEKLFF	TGTGCCAGCGCACAGGGGGGGCTCTTTAATGAAAAACTGTTTTTT
NA	TRBV15	TRBJ2-3	CATARKKFSFTSTDTQYF	TGTGCCACCGCGCGGAAGAAATTTAGCTTCACAAGCACAGATACGCAGTATTTT
TRBD1	TRBV4-2	TRBJ2-6	CASSHASGGPGANVLTF	TGTGCCAGCAGCCACGCATCAGGGGGCCCTGGGGCCAACGTCCTGACTTTC
TRBD2	TRBV7-8	TRBJ2-5	CASSLVVLAAGWETQYF	TGTGCCAGCAGCTTAGTAGTGCTAGCGGCAGGTTGGGAGACCCAGTACTTC
NA	TRBV18	TRBJ1-1	CASSPEPDRNTEAFF	TGTGCCAGCTCACCAGAGCCTGACAGGAACACTGAAGCTTTCTTT
TRBD2	TRBV9	TRBJ2-3	CASSGEGLALRTDTQYF	TGTGCCAGCAGCGGTGAGGGACTAGCGCTTCGCACAGATACGCAGTATTTT
TRBD2	TRBV24-1	TRBJ2-1	CATSEGLAGTGNEQFF	TGTGCCACCAGCGAAGGACTAGCGGGAACGGGCAATGAGCAGTTCTTC
NA	TRBV15	TRBJ2-1	CATSREPVLNEQFF	TGTGCCACCAGCAGAGAGCCGGTTCTGAATGAGCAGTTCTTC
TRBD2	TRBV7-2	TRBJ2-2	CASSLLAGGAGELFF	TGTGCCAGCAGCTTACTAGCGGGAGGGGCCGGGGAGCTGTTTTTT
TRBD1	TRBV25-1	TRBJ1-1	CASSPGQGALNTEAFF	TGTGCCAGCAGCCCGGGACAGGGGGCTCTGAACACTGAAGCTTTCTTT